This T cell receptor (beta chain) derives from a study of tissue T cells after allogeneic stem cell transplantation. Regarding the study as a whole: Only a limited share of tissue TCRs appeared in blood or spleen. TCR repertoires tracked anatomic similarity, regardless of disease or transplant status.

The CDR3 totals 15 residues. The germline gives CDR1 NNHNN, CDR2 SYGAGS (reference sequence). V was shortened by 7 bases and J by 0 bases, with 14 bases between the two germline ends. Survey-depth TCRbeta CDR3 sequencing reported V/J genes and productive frequencies. The protocol was immunoSEQ multiplex PCR, while the TCRdb copy is restricted to in-frame clones and leaves out a portion. The sample carries roughly 3,200 clones, 40% to 55% recorded once. Specified time point: mouse harvest day 14 after allogeneic transplant. Each mouse received 10^7 T-cell-depleted marrow cells plus 10^6 splenic CD5+ T cells by tail vein. B6 (H2b) cells into BALB/c (H2d) mice; tissues taken at day 7 or 14. As regards this clone: The antigen is unknown. Gene names are mouse gene names. The read stops 1 residue short of the end of the CDR3; the missing end is completed from the germline J gene.

The sample comprised gut tissue. This receptor was obtained from a female BALB/c mouse given C57BL/6 T cells with graft-versus-host disease after an allogeneic hematopoietic cell transplant. V gene TRBV13-2 combines with J gene TRBJ1-3, with D perhaps matching TRBD1 (5 bases). CDR3 region: CASSGGSHSGNTLYF. The DNA read from the CDR3 is TGTGCCAGCAGTGGGGGGTCCCATTCTGGAAATACGCTCTAT.